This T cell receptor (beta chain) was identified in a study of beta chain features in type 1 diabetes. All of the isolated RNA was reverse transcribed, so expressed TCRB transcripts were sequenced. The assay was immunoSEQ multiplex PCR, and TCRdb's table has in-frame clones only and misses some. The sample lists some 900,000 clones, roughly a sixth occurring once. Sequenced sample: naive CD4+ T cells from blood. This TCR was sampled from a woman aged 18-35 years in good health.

CDR3 DNA: TGTGCCAGTAGTTGGGGCCCCGACAGGCCCAATCAGCCCCAGCATTTT. Encoded protein: CASSWGPDRPNQPQHF. The rearrangement joins TRBV19 to TRBJ1-5, with a tentative D call TRBD1 (6 bases). The CDR3 extends over 16 amino acids. The germline CDR1 and CDR2 sequences are LNHDA and SQIVND (reference sequence). Trimming removed 5 bases from V and 3 bases from J, with 17 bases in between.